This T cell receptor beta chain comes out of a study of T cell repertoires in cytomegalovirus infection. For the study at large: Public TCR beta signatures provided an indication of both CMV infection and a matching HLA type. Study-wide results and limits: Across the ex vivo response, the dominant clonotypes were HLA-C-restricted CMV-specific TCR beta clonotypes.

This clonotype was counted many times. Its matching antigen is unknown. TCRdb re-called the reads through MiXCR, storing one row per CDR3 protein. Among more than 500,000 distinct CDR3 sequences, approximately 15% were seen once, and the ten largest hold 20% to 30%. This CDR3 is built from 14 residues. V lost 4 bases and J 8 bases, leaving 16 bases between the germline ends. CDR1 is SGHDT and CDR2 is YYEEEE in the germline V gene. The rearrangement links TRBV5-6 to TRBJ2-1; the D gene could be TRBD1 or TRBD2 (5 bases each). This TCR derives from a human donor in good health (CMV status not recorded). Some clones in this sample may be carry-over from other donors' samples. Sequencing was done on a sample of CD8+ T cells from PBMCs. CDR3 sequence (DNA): TGTGCCAGCAGCGGGGGTGGGGAGATGGATGAGCAGTTCTTC. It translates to CASSGGGEMDEQFF.